The 8 T cell receptor beta chains presented below share a single source sample, sequenced in a study of T cells in narcolepsy. Clones were read by immunoSEQ multiplex PCR, and TCRdb kept only the in-frame ones, dropping some. Of approximately 25,000 clones in the sample, approximately 83% are singletons; the top ten hold over 0.55%. Sequencing was performed on CD45RA- memory CD4+ T cells from PBMCs. These receptors were taken from a human donor with narcolepsy.

The gene calls are TRBV7-9 and TRBJ2-3, with 8 bases fitting TRBD2. This CDR3 is built from 14 residues. CDR1 SEHNR and CDR2 FQNEAQ come from the germline V gene (reference sequence). With 4 bases clipped from V and 2 bases from J, the junction kept 2 bases outside the gene matches. The CDR3 nucleotides read TGTGCCAGCAGCTCGCGGGGGGCCACAGATACGCAGTATTTT. Encoded protein: CASSSRGATDTQYF.

J is TRBJ2-6 and V is TRBV5-4; D is perhaps TRBD1 (5 bases). Trimming stripped 2 bases from V and 2 bases from J, with 8 bases between. The CDR3 contains 15 residues. CDR1 is SGHNT and CDR2 is YYREEE in the germline V gene (reference sequence). The CDR3 is CASSFWGAGANVLTF. In DNA form, the CDR3 reads TGTGCCAGCAGCTTTTGGGGCGCTGGGGCCAACGTCCTGACTTTC. Drawing the rest from reference TRBV5-4 and TRBJ2-6, the complete variable domain is ETGVTQSPTHLIKTRGQQVTLRCSSQSGHNTVSWYQQALGQGPQFIFQYYREEENGRGNFPPRFSGLQFPNYSSELNVNALELDDSALYLCASSFWGAGANVLTFGAGSRLTVL.

The V gene is TRBV30, the J gene TRBJ2-1; TRBD1 is a possible D gene (6 bases). The germline CDR1 and CDR2 sequences are GTSNPN and SVGIG (reference sequence). The CDR3 sequence is 14 residues long. Trimming took 5 bases from V and 0 from J, leaving 11 bases between them. DNA for the CDR3: TGTGCCTGGGACCGGGACACCTCCTACAATGAGCAGTTCTTC. Its protein product is CAWDRDTSYNEQFF.

The CDR3 nucleotides are TGTGCCAGCAGCCGCGGAAGTGGACTGAGTGGAAACACCATATATTTT. Its protein is CASSRGSGLSGNTIYF. The rearrangement links TRBV7-2 to TRBJ1-3; no clear D. CDR1 and CDR2 from the germline V gene are SGHTA and FQGNSA. CDR3 length equals 16 residues. V lost 5 bases to trimming and J lost 3 bases, with 17 bases between them.

The CDR3 is CASRSTTSGRPEQYF. CDR3 coding DNA: TGTGCCAGCAGATCTACGACTAGCGGGAGACCCGAGCAGTACTTC. The chain is built from TRBV2 and TRBJ2-7; 12 bases match TRBD2. With 6 bases clipped from V and 6 bases from J, the junction kept 9 bases outside the gene matches. Germline V gene lookup returns CDR1 SNHLY and CDR2 FYNNEI. The CDR3 is made up of 15 amino acids.

The chain's CDR3 is CASSRDSSSGELFF. The CDR3 nucleotides read TGCGCCAGCAGTCGGGACTCCTCGTCCGGGGAGCTGTTTTTT. The chain has TRBV10-1 and TRBJ2-2; possible D gene TRBD2, 6 bases. From germline, CDR1 is WNHNN and CDR2 SYGVQD (reference sequence). V dropped 5 bases and J dropped 6 bases, with 13 bases sitting between them. CDR3 length: 14 residues.

On this clone: One junction end disagrees with the germline gene, perhaps due to a read error. The chain is built from TRBV7-2 and TRBJ2-1, with 9 bases identical to TRBD2. This CDR3 comprises 14 residues. Per germline, CDR1 SGHTA and CDR2 FQGNSA. The DNA of the CDR3 is TGTGCCAGCAGCCTAGCGGGACGCTACAATGAGCAGTTCTTC. Translating it yields CASSLAGRYNEQFF.

The chain recombines TRBV30 with TRBJ1-2; D remains unclear. CDR1 is GTSNPN and CDR2 is SVGIG in the germline V gene (reference sequence). The V end was cut by 0 bases, the J end by 7 bases, with 15 bases between. The CDR3 loop spans 14 amino acids. The CDR3 here is CAWSVLRTVGGYTF. The CDR3 nucleotides read TGTGCCTGGAGTGTACTCCGGACCGTGGGTGGCTACACCTTC.